The 19 T cell receptor beta chains listed next were all sequenced from one sample in a study of T cells in tumors after PD-1 blockade. TCRdb's copy holds only in-frame clones and misses some; the assay was immunoSEQ multiplex PCR. The table lists some 7,200 clones, 60% to 80% of them singletons. The input for sequencing was tumor tissue, taken after anti-PD-1 treatment. These receptors all come from a human donor with basal cell carcinoma.

This clone has a handful of counts. CDR3 region: CATTGDNYGYTF. In nucleotides, the CDR3 is TGTGCCACCACAGGCGATAACTATGGCTACACCTTC. This chain joins TRBV28 and TRBJ1-2; tentative D call: TRBD1 (5 bases). The CDR3 runs to 12 residues. V lost 10 bases to trimming and J lost 1 base, with 10 bases between them. From germline, CDR1 is MDHEN and CDR2 SYDVKM.

The chain combines TRBV29-1 with TRBJ2-3; 8 bases align to TRBD2. V dropped 0 bases and J dropped 6; count of bases not matched to a gene: 8. The V gene's germline CDR1 is SQVTM and CDR2 ANQGSEA. The CDR3 is 15 amino acids. The CDR3 DNA reads TGCAGCGTTGAAGACGTACTAGCGGCAGAGGATACGCAGTATTTT. Its protein product is CSVEDVLAAEDTQYF.

The CDR3 bases are TGTGCCAGCAGGCTAGCGGGGGCCAACACCGGGGAGCTGTTTTTT. It encodes CASRLAGANTGELFF. The chain joins TRBV27 to TRBJ2-2; 10 bases line up with TRBD2. The V and J ends lost 6 bases and 2 bases, in that order; junction bases with no gene match: 3. CDR3 length: 15 amino acids. Germline CDR1 and CDR2: MNHEY and SMNVEV (reference sequence).

This clone was recorded a few times. This chain connects TRBV6-5 to TRBJ1-1; TRBD1 matches at 9 bases. The CDR3 totals 14 residues. Germline loops: CDR1 MNHEY, CDR2 SVGAGI. V lost 2 bases, J lost 5 bases, and 3 bases stayed unmatched. CDR3 in DNA: TGTGCCAGCAGTTACCGACAGGGGGTAACTGAAGCTTTCTTT. Translation gives CASSYRQGVTEAFF.

The V gene is TRBV28, the J gene TRBJ1-2; D gene unclear. The CDR3 has 12 residues. Germline V gene data show CDR1 as MDHEN and CDR2 as SYDVKM. The V and J ends lost 2 bases and 8 bases respectively, with 9 bases between them. The CDR3 sequence is CASSLPEGGYTF. The DNA of the CDR3 is TGTGCCAGCAGTTTACCAGAAGGGGGCTACACCTTC.

The chain combines TRBV7-9 with TRBJ2-1; 7 bases agree with TRBD2. Trimming took 5 bases from V and 0 from J; bases not matched to a gene: 7. Germline values: CDR1 SEHNR, CDR2 FQNEAQ (reference sequence). The CDR3 extends over 16 amino acids. The CDR3 DNA reads TGTGCCAGCAGCCCGCACGGGGGGAGCTCCTACAATGAGCAGTTCTTC. Amino acids: CASSPHGGSSYNEQFF.

The chain carries TRBV6-5 and TRBJ2-7, with 8 bases fitting TRBD1. Germline V gives CDR1 MNHEY, CDR2 SVGAGI. The length of the CDR3 is 15 residues. Trimming took 7 bases from V and 6 from J; bases not matched to a gene: 14. CDR3: CASNRMYRGTSEQYF. The CDR3 DNA follows: TGTGCCAGCAACCGAATGTACAGGGGGACGAGCGAGCAGTACTTC.

In its sample, this clone was seen a few times. This rearrangement joins TRBV10-3 to TRBJ2-7; D is uncertain. V lost 4 bases and J lost 5, with 6 bases in between. The CDR3 sequence is 11 residues long. CDR1 and CDR2 (germline): ENHRY, SYGVKD. In nucleotides, the CDR3 is TGTGCCATCAGTGCCGGCAACGAGCAGTACTTC. The encoded protein is CAISAGNEQYF.

V usage is TRBV7-3 and J usage is TRBJ2-4, with 7 bases fitting TRBD2. There are 17 residues in the CDR3. Germline V gives CDR1 SGHTA, CDR2 FQGTGA. V trimming: 2 bases; J trimming: 0 bases; junction bases outside the gene matches: 7. CDR3 region: CASSLGPAGLAKNIQYF. The CDR3 DNA sequence: TGTGCCAGCAGCTTAGGCCCAGCGGGACTAGCCAAAAACATTCAGTACTTC.

The J gene is TRBJ1-1, the V gene TRBV2; 7 nucleotides line up with TRBD1. The length of the CDR3 is 13 residues. V lost 6 bases, J lost 4 bases, and 5 bases stayed unmatched. From germline, CDR1 is SNHLY and CDR2 FYNNEI. The CDR3 coding sequence is TGTGCCAGCAGGAACGACAGGGCCACTGAAGCTTTCTTT. Encoded protein: CASRNDRATEAFF.

The genes are TRBV6-6 and TRBJ2-2, with a possible D match to TRBD1 (5 bases). The germline V and J ends were trimmed by 0 bases and 4 bases, with 12 bases remaining between them. The CDR3 extends over 16 amino acids. The V gene's germline CDR1 is MNHNY and CDR2 SVGAGI (reference sequence). CDR3 in DNA: TGTGCCAGCAGTTACTCCCAGCAGGGTGGCACCGGGGAGCTGTTTTTT. Protein product: CASSYSQQGGTGELFF.

The V call is TRBV29-1, the J call TRBJ1-2, with TRBD1 matching over 7 bases. Germline V CDR1 and CDR2: SQVTM, ANQGSEA. The J segment lost 4 bases and the V segment lost 1 base, leaving 3 bases of the junction unmatched. The CDR3 runs 13 residues. The CDR3 DNA sequence: TGCAGCGTTGAAGGGGACAGCCTCTATGGCTACACCTTC. Amino acids: CSVEGDSLYGYTF. Drawing the rest from reference TRBV29-1 and TRBJ1-2, the complete variable domain is SAVISQKPSRDICQRGTSLTIQCQVDSQVTMMFWYRQQPGQSLTLIATANQGSEATYESGFVIDKFPISRPNLTFSTLTVSNMSPEDSSIYLCSVEGDSLYGYTFGSGTRLTVV.

The chain employs TRBV9 and TRBJ2-6; D is uncertain. Trimming took off 0 bases at V and 3 bases at J, with 10 bases between the two ends. The CDR3 runs to 16 residues. Germline V lookup: CDR1 SGDLS, CDR2 YYNGEE. Here the CDR3 DNA reads TGTGCCAGCAGCGTAGCCCGGCATTATGGGGCCAACGTCCTGACTTTC. As protein: CASSVARHYGANVLTF.

The chain joins TRBV7-6 to TRBJ2-3; D might be TRBD2 (6 bases). V lost 2 bases and J 6 bases, leaving 18 bases between the germline ends. Germline V gene lookup returns CDR1 SGHVS and CDR2 FNYEAQ. The CDR3 spans 16 residues. The CDR3 DNA is TGTGCCAGCAGCTTATTTCGGCGGGGCAGCGGGGATACGCAGTATTTT. This encodes CASSLFRRGSGDTQYF.

The chain joins TRBV3-1 (or the pseudogene TRBV3-2) to TRBJ2-5; tentatively, D is TRBD2 (5 bases). The CDR3 has 16 residues. The V gene's germline CDR1 is LGHDT and CDR2 YNNKEL (reference sequence). Trimming removed 2 bases at V and 1 base at J, with 14 bases between. The CDR3 reads CASSQFVGNPQETQYF. CDR3 coding DNA: TGTGCCAGCAGCCAATTTGTCGGGAATCCCCAAGAGACCCAGTACTTC.

This clone was found a few times. The gene calls are TRBV7-2 and TRBJ2-4; 7 bases line up with TRBD2. Germline V lookup: CDR1 SGHTA, CDR2 FQGNSA. Trimming took 0 bases from V and 7 from J; bases not matched to a gene: 3. The CDR3 contains 14 residues. CDR3 sequence (DNA): TGTGCCAGCAGCTTAGCCGGGGGGAATAACATTCAGTACTTC. This codes for CASSLAGGNNIQYF.

The chain employs TRBV5-6 and TRBJ2-5; weak D call: TRBD1 (6 bases). This CDR3 spans 14 amino acids. V was shortened by 1 base and J by 2 bases, with 9 bases between the two germline ends. Germline lookup yields CDR1 SGHDT and CDR2 YYEEEE. The CDR3 sequence: CASSLWTDQETQYF. The CDR3 coding sequence is TGTGCCAGCAGCTTGTGGACAGATCAAGAGACCCAGTACTTC.

This rearrangement joins TRBV5-5 to TRBJ2-1; 10 bases map to TRBD2. The CDR3 contains 17 residues. V shed 3 bases and J 9 bases; nucleotides not matched to a gene: 15. Looked up from germline, CDR1 is SGHKS and CDR2 is YYEKEE (reference sequence). The CDR3 sequence: CASSSDPPASGSGEQFF. CDR3 bases: TGTGCCAGCAGCTCGGACCCCCCCGCTAGCGGGAGTGGTGAGCAGTTCTTC.

In its sample, this clone was seen a few times. The V and J genes are TRBV4-3 and TRBJ1-4; 7 bases line up with TRBD1. V gave up 3 bases and J gave up 8 bases; unmatched junction bases: 6. The CDR3 loop spans 14 amino acids. Germline CDR1 and CDR2: LGHNA and YSLEER. The CDR3 DNA follows: TGCGCCAGCAGCCACAGACAGGGTTGGGAAAAACTGTTTTTT. This encodes CASSHRQGWEKLFF.